The T cell receptor beta chain described here comes from a study of T cell repertoires in cytomegalovirus infection. Each CDR3 protein is one row after TCRdb ran MiXCR on the reads. The table has about 740,000 distinct CDR3 sequences, less than 40% seen once. Ten or more counts support this clonotype. Its antigen is currently unknown. Points from the study as a whole: Clonotypes of TCR beta that were HLA-C-restricted and CMV-specific dominated the ex vivo response.

The CDR3 totals 16 residues. Deletions cut 0 bases from V and 1 base from J, with 9 bases between. Germline CDR1 is SGHTA and CDR2 is FQGNSA. V gene TRBV7-2 combines with J gene TRBJ1-4, with a weak D call TRBD1 (5 bases). Sequences were obtained from PBMCs. The receptor's source is a human donor in good health (CMV status not recorded). Some clones in this sample may be carry-over from other donors' samples. CDR3 coding DNA: TGTGCCAGCAGCTTAGCGGGGGGGTTAACTAATGAAAAACTGTTTTTT. It yields the protein CASSLAGGLTNEKLFF.